The 2 T cell receptor beta chains given below trace back to one sample, sequenced in a study of blood T cell repertoires in COVID-19. TCRdb's copy holds only in-frame clones and misses some; the assay was immunoSEQ multiplex PCR. The sample shows some 68,000 clones, 91% of them seen only once. Sequenced input: peripheral blood. The receptors here all came from a man aged 40-50 years with COVID-19, enrolled during active disease.

This chain links TRBV19 with TRBJ1-6; 11 bases agree with TRBD1. This CDR3 is built from 16 residues. Per germline, CDR1 LNHDA and CDR2 SQIVND (reference sequence). Losses at the gene ends were 6 bases for V and 6 bases for J; bases not matched to a gene: 7. CDR3: CASSLGQGATNSPLHF. The CDR3 DNA reads TGTGCCAGTAGCCTAGGACAGGGGGCCACTAATTCACCCCTCCACTTT. Full variable domain (outside the CDR3, taken from reference TRBV19 and TRBJ1-6): DGGITQSPKYLFRKEGQNVTLSCEQNLNHDAMYWYRQDPGQGLRLIYYSQIVNDFQKGDIAEGYSVSREKKESFPLTVTSAQKNPTAFYLCASSLGQGATNSPLHFGNGTRLTVT.

The chain uses TRBV29-1 and TRBJ2-7; D ambiguous. The CDR3 runs to 13 residues. Trimming took 3 bases from V and 4 from J, leaving 13 bases between them. Germline V CDR1 and CDR2: SQVTM, ANQGSEA. In nucleotides, the CDR3 is TGCAGCGTTGAGTTTGGGCTCGAATACGAGCAGTACTTC. Its protein product is CSVEFGLEYEQYF.